The T cell receptor beta chain described here comes from a study of radiation and T cells in renal cell carcinoma. Study-wide points: Intratumoral heterogeneity was not captured in these approximately 1 g regions.

This table comes from immunoSEQ multiplex PCR, and its TCRdb copy is limited to in-frame clones, with some not included. In the table there are 14,000 or so clones, 55% to 70% of which are singletons. Treatment in this sample: 15 Gy SBRT to primary tumor, nephrectomy 4 weeks later. This renal cell carcinoma was of the clear cell type. Germline CDR1 is SEHNR and CDR2 is FQNEAQ (reference sequence). With 5 bases removed from V and 7 bases from J, the gap between germline ends came to 8 bases. The CDR3 has 12 amino acids. A remark on this clone: Its antigen is unidentified.

The sequence was obtained from a woman in her 70s with renal cell carcinoma. Sequenced material: tumor tissue, taken from a patient whose treatment included radiotherapy and nephrectomy. The chain carries TRBV7-9 and TRBJ2-2; D remains ambiguous. The CDR3 loop is CASSTGVGELFF. CDR3 bases: TGTGCCAGCAGCACTGGAGTCGGGGAGCTGTTTTTT.